The present TCR beta chain was sequenced within a study of T cells after yellow fever vaccination (dated by TCRdb to the late 2010s). The study in broad terms: Libraries from fractions with low cell numbers were prepared with the SMART-Seq v4 Ultra Low Input RNA kit. Bulk TCR alpha and beta repertoires were sequenced longitudinally to track T-cell clones before and after primary and booster YFV17D yellow fever vaccination. The cohort comprised two healthy male donors, one aged 18 to 30 and one aged 30 to 39 years. Blood was drawn at multiple timepoints before and after primary and secondary immunization, with bulk PBMC replicates and cell subsets isolated.

Points the paper makes about the study in general: Because the study included only a couple of donors, the extent to which the findings can be generalized is limited. Most clones expanded after primary vaccination were re-detected after the booster (about 95% of CD4 and around 86% of CD8), suggesting broad memory maintenance. The secondary T-cell response was weaker than the primary response but faster, peaking on day 5 instead of day 15. Computational filtering was required because FACS-sorted repertoires could contain abundant contaminating clonotypes from the bulk population. A small fraction of clonotypes appeared in both the CD4 and CD8 compartments, likely as a result of convergent recombination.

The meaning of the sample's treatment or condition label: live attenuated yellow fever vaccine strain. At each blood-draw timepoint, two biological replicates of bulk PBMCs were collected. A standard Ficoll-Paque protocol was used to isolate PBMCs from peripheral blood. RNA was extracted with TriZol from bulk PBMCs, CD4 and CD8 fractions, and dextramer-positive and dextramer-negative fractions. TCR cDNA was synthesized by 5'RACE template switching, through which a universal primer site and unique molecular identifiers were introduced. cDNA synthesis was primed from both the TCR alpha and TCR beta constant segments. Two PCR steps were used to amplify libraries, with sample barcodes and sequencing adapters being added in the second step. Libraries were sequenced on Illumina HiSeq 2500 (2x100 bp) or NovaSeq (2x150 bp). The original pipeline was this. Demultiplexing of reads and collapsing into UMI consensus sequences were performed with MIGEC, and V(D)J alignment was carried out with MiXCR. Using edgeR on replicate PBMC samples, clonotypes were called vaccine-responding if FDR was below 0.01 and the log2 fold change was above 5 up to day 15. CD4 or CD8 identity was assigned to each bulk clonotype according to whether the clonotype was present at higher abundance in the sequenced CD4 repertoire or the sequenced CD8 repertoire. The public sequencing data were trimmed at Q25 with fastp and processed into clonotypes with MiXCR by TCRdb, which kept only in-frame beta chains. Every CDR3 protein is listed once, alongside the most common genes and DNA of its rows. TCRdb's processing, not the study's, gives the V and J calls here. In all, the sample holds about 400,000 distinct CDR3 sequences, and around a tenth of those were seen once. 18% of the sample is taken by the ten largest.

With regard to this clonotype: This receptor's antigen is unknown. No base quality information exists; no much larger clone differs at one position.

For this chain, trimming is 0 bases at the V end and 6 bases at the J end, and the number of junction bases without a gene match is 6. The cysteine opens and the phenylalanine closes a CDR3 of 14 amino acids. This entry keeps only the CDR3 DNA: 42 bases, framed from base 1. According to the germline V gene (reference sequence), CDR1 reads DFQATT and CDR2 reads SNEGSKA. The V and J genes are TRBV20-1 and TRBJ1-1; TRBD1 agrees with 8 junctional bases. The TCR comes from a man between 18 and 35 years old who received the YFV17D yellow fever vaccine. The sample consisted of PBMCs, taken on the day of the first yellow fever vaccination. The sequenced DNA is TGCAGTGCTAGAGATCGAACAGGGGGGTCTGAAGCTTTCTTT. Protein translation: CSARDRTGGSEAFF.